The entry below gives a single T cell receptor beta chain sequence along with its context. The data originate from a study of blood T cell repertoires in COVID-19. Study-wide context: Some COVID-19 samples were acute and others convalescent; all came from the United States, Italy and Spain. T cells, B-cell-depleted T cells, or PBMCs provided the cDNA or gDNA that served as material.

In the source study's methods: Amplification of reference gene primers provided the estimated nucleated cell counts. TCRdb keeps only in-frame clones here, not all; method: immunoSEQ multiplex PCR. D and trimming come from the DNA, and the V and J calls and clone size come from that table. This sample carries over 60,000 clones, roughly 87% of them seen once, and the ten largest clones take around 4.9%. The CDR3 contains 15 residues. Losses at the gene ends were 4 bases for V and 4 bases for J; bases not matched to a gene: 4. Germline loops: CDR1 SGHTA, CDR2 FQGNSA. This TCR derives from a woman aged 50 to 65 with active COVID-19. Material for sequencing was peripheral blood. The V and J genes are TRBV7-2 and TRBJ2-1, with 10 bases aligning to TRBD2. The CDR3 is CASSSGLAAYNEQFF. DNA of the CDR3: TGTGCCAGCAGCTCCGGACTAGCGGCATACAATGAGCAGTTCTTC.